This T cell receptor beta chain was sequenced during a study of blood T cell repertoires in COVID-19. In the study overall: COVID-19 samples from acute and convalescent phases originated in the United States, Italy and Spain.

Grouping used clinical history reported by participants in a survey and questionnaire. With 5 bases removed from V and 14 bases from J, the gap between germline ends came to 16 bases. CDR3 length equals 11 residues. Germline-derived CDR1 and CDR2 are SQVTM and ANQGSEA. The method was immunoSEQ multiplex PCR; TCRdb's version includes in-frame clones alone and lacks a portion of them. The repertoire holds about 180,000 clones, roughly 87% seen once, with roughly 7% in the top ten. The chain carries TRBV29-1 and TRBJ2-1; D possibly corresponds to TRBD2 (7 bases). This TCR was recovered from a woman aged 45-59 years who had recovered from COVID-19. Sequencing was performed on PBMCs or T cells enriched from blood (not recorded which). The chain's CDR3 is CSVQGGGAEFF. The CDR3 DNA sequence: TGCAGCGTTCAAGGGGGGGGCGCCGAGTTCTTC.